Listed below are T cell receptor beta chains from one sample, sequenced in a study of cytomegalovirus exposure and HLA in healthy donors. Produced via immunoSEQ multiplex PCR; TCRdb's table is partial and in-frame only. The sample has 120,000 or so clones, roughly 80% seen once; the top ten hold about 2%. Sequencing was performed on PBMCs. The receptors were gathered from a man aged 25-40 years in good health and CMV-seronegative. CDR3s include the opening cysteine and the closing phenylalanine or tryptophan. The order of the fields is CDR3 length, J gene, V gene, CDR3 protein.

cdr3_length: 15
j_call: TRBJ2-7
v_call: TRBV6-5
cdr3_aa: CASSYFLDRGYEQYF

cdr3_length: 13
j_call: TRBJ1-1
v_call: TRBV29-1
cdr3_aa: CSAEEQGNTEAFF

cdr3_length: 15
j_call: TRBJ2-7
v_call: TRBV15
cdr3_aa: CATSTPGRPAYEQYF

cdr3_length: 17
j_call: TRBJ2-4
v_call: TRBV28
cdr3_aa: CASSPAGLAGDNNIQYF

cdr3_length: 13
j_call: TRBJ1-2
v_call: TRBV10-3
cdr3_aa: CAITGQWDYGYTF

cdr3_length: 13
j_call: TRBJ2-7
v_call: TRBV10-3
cdr3_aa: CAIGGTGAYEQYF

cdr3_length: 15
j_call: TRBJ1-5
v_call: TRBV2
cdr3_aa: CASTTSTGVGQPQHF

cdr3_length: 14
j_call: TRBJ1-4
v_call: TRBV9
cdr3_aa: CASSATAKNEKLFF

cdr3_length: 14
j_call: TRBJ2-5
v_call: TRBV5-4
cdr3_aa: CASSLLPSGETQYF

cdr3_length: 14
j_call: TRBJ2-3
v_call: TRBV7-9
cdr3_aa: CASSLLQGEDTQYF

cdr3_length: 16
j_call: TRBJ2-6
v_call: TRBV2
cdr3_aa: CASSWDSSRGANGLTF

cdr3_length: 16
j_call: TRBJ2-1
v_call: TRBV6-1
cdr3_aa: CASSVDGGGAVDEQFF

cdr3_length: 17
j_call: TRBJ2-7
v_call: TRBV7-9
cdr3_aa: CASSLAHPGIRSYEQYF

cdr3_length: 16
j_call: TRBJ1-1
v_call: TRBV5-1
cdr3_aa: CASSSLGQGTNTEAFF

cdr3_length: 16
j_call: TRBJ2-3
v_call: TRBV9
cdr3_aa: CASNPSGSARTDTQYF

cdr3_length: 15
j_call: TRBJ2-7
v_call: TRBV7-2
cdr3_aa: CASSLVQGSLNEQYF

cdr3_length: 14
j_call: TRBJ2-5
v_call: TRBV18
cdr3_aa: CASSPPGSEETQYF

cdr3_length: 17
j_call: TRBJ2-4
v_call: TRBV28
cdr3_aa: CASSSLRRGLAKNIQYF

cdr3_length: 13
j_call: TRBJ1-5
v_call: TRBV7-2
cdr3_aa: CASSLGALQPQHF

cdr3_length: 14
j_call: TRBJ1-2
v_call: TRBV10-2
cdr3_aa: CASSESVRDYGYTF

cdr3_length: 17
j_call: TRBJ1-2
v_call: TRBV4-3
cdr3_aa: CASSQEFGQIFIYGYTF

cdr3_length: 15
j_call: TRBJ1-6
v_call: TRBV6-5
cdr3_aa: CASSFQDRGNSPLHF

cdr3_length: 17
j_call: -
v_call: TRBV4-2
cdr3_aa: CASSQDHWAGPIREQYF

cdr3_length: 15
j_call: TRBJ1-2
v_call: TRBV9
cdr3_aa: CASAEGSQGSHGYTF

cdr3_length: 15
j_call: TRBJ2-2
v_call: TRBV5-1
cdr3_aa: CASSPGTAYTGELFF

cdr3_length: 14
j_call: TRBJ2-5
v_call: TRBV4-1
cdr3_aa: CASSPRGLQETQYF

cdr3_length: 16
j_call: TRBJ2-3
v_call: TRBV4-1
cdr3_aa: CASSQGIVVVTDTQYF

cdr3_length: 13
j_call: TRBJ1-4
v_call: TRBV30
cdr3_aa: CAWSVRGGEKLFF

cdr3_length: 13
j_call: TRBJ1-2
v_call: TRBV5-1
cdr3_aa: CASSFGQNYGYTF

cdr3_length: 13
j_call: TRBJ2-7
v_call: TRBV6-1
cdr3_aa: CASSRVTGMEQYF

cdr3_length: 14
j_call: TRBJ2-3
v_call: TRBV18
cdr3_aa: CASSPRGSTDTQYF

cdr3_length: 15
j_call: TRBJ1-2
v_call: TRBV27
cdr3_aa: CASSFEGAVVGGYTF

cdr3_length: 17
j_call: TRBJ2-5
v_call: TRBV5-1
cdr3_aa: CASSRGLAGALEETQYF

cdr3_length: 19
j_call: TRBJ2-4
v_call: TRBV4-1
cdr3_aa: CASSQGPAGAQQVGNIQYF

cdr3_length: 16
j_call: TRBJ2-1
v_call: TRBV9
cdr3_aa: CASSVGDRRRSNEQFF

cdr3_length: 18
j_call: TRBJ2-1
v_call: TRBV4-3
cdr3_aa: CASSQRTSGGALHNEQFF

cdr3_length: 13
j_call: TRBJ1-1
v_call: TRBV5-1
cdr3_aa: CASSFLTDTEAFF

cdr3_length: 18
j_call: TRBJ1-5
v_call: TRBV7-2
cdr3_aa: CASSLRSTGGLSNQPQHF

cdr3_length: 13
j_call: TRBJ2-3
v_call: TRBV7-7
cdr3_aa: CASSFGEADTQYF

cdr3_length: 20
j_call: TRBJ2-3
v_call: TRBV9
cdr3_aa: CASSEGAGLAGGISTDTQYF

cdr3_length: 21
j_call: TRBJ1-5
v_call: TRBV15
cdr3_aa: CATSTRKTRDRSKFSNQPQHF

cdr3_length: 13
j_call: TRBJ1-1
v_call: TRBV6-1
cdr3_aa: CASSEVGGTEAFF

cdr3_length: 18
j_call: TRBJ2-6
v_call: TRBV30
cdr3_aa: CAWSRRDRALSGANVLTF

cdr3_length: 16
j_call: TRBJ2-7
v_call: TRBV27
cdr3_aa: CASSPRTGTGSYEQYF

cdr3_length: 15
j_call: TRBJ1-6
v_call: TRBV9
cdr3_aa: CASSVVGGEGSPLHF

cdr3_length: 14
j_call: TRBJ2-2
v_call: TRBV29-1
cdr3_aa: CSGWDREITGELFF

cdr3_length: 14
j_call: TRBJ1-5
v_call: TRBV27
cdr3_aa: CASSARQGSQPQHF

cdr3_length: 16
j_call: TRBJ2-7
v_call: TRBV5-1
cdr3_aa: CASSSSEGRGGEEQYF

cdr3_length: 17
j_call: TRBJ2-2
v_call: TRBV5-1
cdr3_aa: CASSLYSGYTNTGELFF

cdr3_length: 14
j_call: TRBJ1-5
v_call: TRBV28
cdr3_aa: CASRRDRGNQPQHF

cdr3_length: 15
j_call: TRBJ2-2
v_call: TRBV5-1
cdr3_aa: CASSTGQGNTGELFF

cdr3_length: 15
j_call: TRBJ2-6
v_call: TRBV11-2
cdr3_aa: CASSLTGGGANVLTF

cdr3_length: 15
j_call: TRBJ2-5
v_call: TRBV5-1
cdr3_aa: CASTPDRDYLETQYF